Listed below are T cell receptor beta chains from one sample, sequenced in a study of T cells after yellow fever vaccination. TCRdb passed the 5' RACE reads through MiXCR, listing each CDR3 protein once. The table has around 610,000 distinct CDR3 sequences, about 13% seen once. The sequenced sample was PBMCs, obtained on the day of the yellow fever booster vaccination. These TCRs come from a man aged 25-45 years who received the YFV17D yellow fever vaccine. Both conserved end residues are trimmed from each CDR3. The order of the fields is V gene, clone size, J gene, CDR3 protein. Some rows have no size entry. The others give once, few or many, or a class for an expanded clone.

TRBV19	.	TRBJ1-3	ASSIATISGNTIY
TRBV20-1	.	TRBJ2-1	SATMRLGGNEQF
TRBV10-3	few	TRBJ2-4	AISEGGFGYIQY
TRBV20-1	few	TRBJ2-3	SATRAEGGTDTQY
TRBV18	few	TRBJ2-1	ASSPGAGPNHEQF
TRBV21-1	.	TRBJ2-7	ASSKTGQAGEQY
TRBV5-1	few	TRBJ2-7	ASTFRAGDEQY
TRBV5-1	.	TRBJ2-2	ASSFSGERPGELF
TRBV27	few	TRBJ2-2	ASIGGTDTGELF
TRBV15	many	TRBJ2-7	ATSREREGLRNEQY
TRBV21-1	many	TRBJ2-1	ASSMRIGGGGNEQF
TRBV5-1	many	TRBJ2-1	ASSFSEQF
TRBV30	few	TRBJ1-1	ATKTGNTEAF
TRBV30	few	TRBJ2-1	AWSIYPQQAPEQF
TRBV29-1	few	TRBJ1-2	SADDRYGYT
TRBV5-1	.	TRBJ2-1	ASSLELAGYLNEQF
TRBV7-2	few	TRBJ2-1	ASSTGGVYNEQF